These T cell receptor beta chains were read from a single sample in a study of PD-1 blockade in mismatch repair-deficient tumors. Profiled with immunoSEQ multiplex PCR; TCRdb holds only in-frame clones, not every one. The sample lists around 30,000 clones, around 80% seen once, with roughly 3.5% in the top ten. The sequenced sample was PBMCs, obtained 6 weeks after starting pembrolizumab. These TCRs come from an adult with mismatch repair-deficient cancer. CDR3s leave out the opening cysteine and the closing phenylalanine or tryptophan.

v_gene	j_gene	CDR3aa
TRBV6-5	TRBJ2-7	ASSRLAGFSYEQY
TRBV10-2	TRBJ2-1	ASSRLAGGYNEQF
TRBV10-2	TRBJ2-1	ASSLPGGSSYNEQF
TRBV12-2	TRBJ2-6	ASRLAHRLSGANVLT
TRBV6-1	TRBJ1-1	ASREDGFTEAF
TRBV7-9	TRBJ1-2	ASSFGSGNGYT
TRBV6-5	TRBJ2-2	ASSYEGGAGELF
TRBV30	TRBJ2-5	AWRPGGPQETQY
TRBV6-1	TRBJ2-1	ASRSGTASYNEQF
TRBV18	TRBJ2-2	ASAQTSASYGTGELF
TRBV5-5	TRBJ2-1	ASSLEGHRYNEQF
TRBV9	TRBJ1-5	ASSVGGPSNQPQH
TRBV5-1	TRBJ1-1	ASSLLSGSATEAF
TRBV7-3	TRBJ2-3	ASRLAGTDTQY
TRBV25-1	TRBJ1-3	ASSDWGVSGNTIY
TRBV25-1	TRBJ1-2	ASSSPGTGVGYGYT
TRBV11-3	TRBJ1-1	ASSLGDREAF
TRBV9	TRBJ1-4	ASSPWGGSSEKLF
TRBV29-1	TRBJ2-1	SVPYLVRNEQF
TRBV12-5	TRBJ2-1	ASGPGTGAYNEQF
TRBV5-6	TRBJ1-1	ASSTEGSGTEAF
TRBV7-9	TRBJ2-5	ASSLPERGQETQY
TRBV29-1	TRBJ2-3	GGLAGAEDTQY
TRBV19	TRBJ2-5	ASTRVGGGLGETQY
TRBV14	TRBJ1-2	ASSQVGAVYT
TRBV9	TRBJ2-3	ASSARQGTNTDTQY
TRBV18	TRBJ1-6	ASSPQDRASPLH
TRBV5-1	TRBJ1-1	ASSLGLNRDLPMNTEAF
TRBV9	TRBJ1-3	ASSVEPGSGNTIY
TRBV11-2	TRBJ1-2	ASSPLRRLVRYGYT
TRBV15	TRBJ2-7	ATSRGSGGKAEQY
TRBV11-2	TRBJ1-3	ASSLTGPGNTIY
TRBV5-1	TRBJ1-1	ASSARGGMNTEAF
TRBV5-4	TRBJ2-7	ASSLEPRNYEQY
TRBV19	TRBJ2-2	ASSIPGGAGELF
TRBV14	TRBJ2-3	ASSQVVTGTDTQY
TRBV11-3	TRBJ2-4	ASSSLGGLAKNIQY
TRBV7-3	TRBJ2-3	ASSLNSLAGVGTDTQY
TRBV6-1	TRBJ2-2	ASRDYLLDTGELF
TRBV20-1	TRBJ2-1	SATSYNEQF
TRBV4-1	TRBJ1-4	ASSQDVAGKLF
TRBV5-1	TRBJ1-1	ASSGTGAHTEAF
TRBV5-1	TRBJ2-5	ASSLERGGETQY
TRBV9	TRBJ2-7	ASSSEDRGQFEQY
TRBV19	TRBJ2-1	ASSTNLLANEQF
TRBV21-1	TRBJ1-2	ASSGAWWVYGYT
TRBV27	TRBJ2-1	ASSPGGVPNNEQF
TRBV2	TRBJ2-7	ASSAKMGLAYEQY
TRBV2	TRBJ2-7	ARGLAGDYEQY
TRBV28	TRBJ2-7	ASTFAVGDAY
TRBV18	TRBJ2-7	ASSPPERGNRGEQY
TRBV2	TRBJ2-3	ASRVSGRAPDTQY
TRBV7-2	TRBJ2-3	ASSPPGGGRGTDTQY